These 14 T cell receptor beta chains originate from one sample sequenced in a study of cytomegalovirus exposure and HLA in healthy donors. Method: immunoSEQ multiplex PCR; TCRdb's copy keeps in-frame clones and lacks some. The sample shows 65,000 to 75,000 clones, 85% to 95% of them seen only once. Sequencing input: PBMCs. The receptors come from a man aged 18 to 35 in good health and CMV-seropositive.

The J gene is TRBJ2-3, the V gene TRBV9; 8 positions agree with TRBD2. Germline V gives CDR1 SGDLS, CDR2 YYNGEE. With 4 bases clipped from V and 2 bases from J, the junction kept 6 bases outside the gene matches. The CDR3 has 15 residues. The CDR3 loop is CASSPGLVATDTQYF. For the CDR3, the DNA is TGTGCCAGCAGCCCGGGACTAGTTGCCACAGATACGCAGTATTTT.

This clone was recorded only once. The V and J genes are TRBV11-2 and TRBJ2-7; no reliable D call. The CDR3 is 15 amino acids. Trimming stripped 1 base from V and 2 bases from J, with 12 bases between. Germline V gene lookup returns CDR1 SGHAT and CDR2 FQNNGV. The DNA of the CDR3 is TGTGCCAGCAGCTTAGCTCGGAGAGTTACCTACGAGCAGTACTTC. Its protein is CASSLARRVTYEQYF.

The V gene is TRBV11-3, the J gene TRBJ2-7; 11 nucleotides agree with TRBD2. Germline assignment: CDR1 SGHNT and CDR2 YENEEA. The J segment lost 6 bases and the V segment lost 5 bases, leaving 9 bases of the junction unmatched. CDR3 length: 15 residues. CDR3 in DNA: TGTGCCAGCAGCCGAGGACTAGCGGGTTCATCCGAGCAGTACTTC. It encodes CASSRGLAGSSEQYF.

The chain recombines TRBV15 with TRBJ1-2; 7 bases map to TRBD1. V lost 3 bases to trimming and J lost 4 bases; unmatched junction nucleotides: 5. Germline CDR1 is LNHNV and CDR2 is YYDKDF (reference sequence). This CDR3 comprises 14 residues. This CDR3 is CATSSSGGGYGYTF. The CDR3 DNA follows: TGTGCCACCAGCAGCTCAGGGGGTGGCTATGGCTACACCTTC.

The CDR3 loop reads CASRRTILYNEQFF. The CDR3 DNA sequence: TGTGCCAGCCGTCGGACTATCCTTTACAATGAGCAGTTCTTC. The chain combines TRBV28 with TRBJ2-1; D may be TRBD2 (6 bases). Trimming took off 8 bases at V and 4 bases at J, with 15 bases between the two ends. The CDR3 has 14 amino acids. Germline values: CDR1 MDHEN, CDR2 SYDVKM.

The CDR3: CASSFRGDRQGKSDEQYF. In nucleotides, the CDR3 is TGCGCCAGCAGCTTCAGGGGCGACCGACAGGGAAAATCGGACGAGCAGTACTTC. The chain carries TRBV5-1 and TRBJ2-7, with TRBD1 matching over 7 bases. The CDR3 spans 18 residues. Germline CDR1 and CDR2: SGHRS and YFSETQ. The V and J ends lost 2 bases and 5 bases, in that order; junction bases with no gene match: 19.

The gene calls are TRBV27 and TRBJ2-7; possible D gene TRBD1, 6 bases. The germline V gene encodes CDR1 MNHEY and CDR2 SMNVEV (reference sequence). V lost 1 base, J lost 2 bases, and 12 bases lay in between. This CDR3 is built from 15 residues. The CDR3 DNA reads TGTGCCAGCAGTTTATTCGGACAGTCACCCTACGAGCAGTACTTC. It codes for CASSLFGQSPYEQYF.

This clone showed up just once. The chain is built from TRBV4-1 and TRBJ2-7, with 14 bases lining up with TRBD2. Germline V lookup: CDR1 MGHRA, CDR2 YSYEKL. The CDR3 runs 15 residues. Trimming at V came to 6 bases and at J to 10 bases, leaving 11 bases not matched to a gene. The DNA of the CDR3 is TGCGCCAGCAGGAGACTAGCGGGAGGGCCTGGGGAACAGTACTTC. Its protein product is CASRRLAGGPGEQYF.

This chain joins TRBV5-1 and TRBJ2-7, with 10 bases lining up with TRBD2. With 6 bases clipped from V and 6 bases from J, the junction kept 9 bases outside the gene matches. The CDR3 consists of 14 residues. Germline CDR1 is SGHRS and CDR2 is YFSETQ. CDR3 in amino acids: CASTSSGSFPEQYF. CDR3 nucleotides: TGCGCCAGCACCTCTAGCGGGAGTTTCCCCGAGCAGTACTTC.

The V gene is TRBV9, the J gene TRBJ2-5; TRBD2 matches 7 bases. CDR1 and CDR2 (germline): SGDLS, YYNGEE. With V trimmed by 0 bases and J by 3 bases, 11 bases remained unmatched. CDR3 length equals 17 residues. The CDR3 DNA is TGTGCCAGCAGCGTAGATGTTGGGGGGGGTCTGAAAGAGACCCAGTACTTC. Protein sequence: CASSVDVGGGLKETQYF.

About this clone itself: Its ends do not fully match the called genes, so a read error is possible. The chain uses TRBV5-6 and TRBJ1-1, with a possible D match to TRBD1 (6 bases). CDR3 length equals 14 residues. Germline assignment: CDR1 SGHDT and CDR2 YYEEEE. CDR3 protein: CANSLVGAGTEAFF. The CDR3, as DNA: TGTGCCAACAGCTTGGTGGGGGCCGGAACTGAAGCTTTCTTT. The full variable domain, in which reference TRBV5-6 and TRBJ1-1 provide the parts outside the CDR3, is DAGVTQSPTHLIKTRGQQVTLRCSPKSGHDTVSWYQQALGQGPQFIFQYYEEEERQRGNFPDRFSGHQFPNYSSELNVNALLLGDSALYLCANSLVGAGTEAFFGQGTRLTVV.

This clone came up once. The rearrangement uses TRBV6-4 and TRBJ2-2; the D gene is possibly TRBD1 (5 bases). The CDR3 has 15 amino acids. Germline V gene data show CDR1 as MRHNA and CDR2 as SNTAGT. V was trimmed by 6 bases and J by 2 bases, leaving 13 bases between them. The CDR3 is CASSPIDSNTGELFF. CDR3 nucleotide sequence: TGTGCCAGCAGCCCCATTGACAGCAACACCGGGGAGCTGTTTTTT.

V is TRBV6-5 and J is TRBJ2-7; 11 bases are shared with TRBD1. From germline, CDR1 is MNHEY and CDR2 SVGAGI. Trimming removed 5 bases from V and 4 bases from J; junction bases left unmatched: 7. The CDR3 extends over 15 amino acids. CDR3 sequence (DNA): TGTGCCAGCAGTGTAGGACAGGGGGCGATGTACGAGCAGTACTTC. This codes for CASSVGQGAMYEQYF.

The J gene is TRBJ2-1, the V gene TRBV2; TRBD2 matches at 7 bases. CDR1 is SNHLY, CDR2 FYNNEI, per germline. This CDR3 comprises 14 residues. V was pared by 4 bases and J by 0 bases, with 0 bases of the junction left unmatched. CDR3 protein: CASSGTSSYNEQFF. The CDR3 region has the DNA TGTGCCAGCAGTGGGACTAGCTCCTACAATGAGCAGTTCTTC. The variable domain in full, with the rest retrieved from reference TRBV2 and TRBJ2-1, is EPEVTQTPSHQVTQMGQEVILRCVPISNHLYFYWYRQILGQKVEFLVSFYNNEISEKSEIFDDQFSVERPDGSNFTLKIRSTKLEDSAMYFCASSGTSSYNEQFFGPGTRLTVL.